This entry describes one T cell receptor beta chain. The antigen is not known. This sample was included in a study of Ad26.COV2.S vaccination and SARS-CoV-2 variants. The study, taken as a whole, reports: Non-spike TCR breadth showed similarity between vaccine and placebo recipients. Measurements of TCR breadth and depth may have given underestimates of the total T cell responses. Placebo recipients showed lower spike-specific TCR breadth than vaccinees.

The CDR3 has 17 amino acids. Unmatched junction bases numbered 16, after V lost 7 bases and J lost 7 bases. The germline V gene encodes CDR1 MNHEY and CDR2 SMNVEV (reference sequence). Only in-frame clones appear in the TCRdb table, and some are missing; sequencing was by immunoSEQ multiplex PCR. The sample records roughly 380,000 clones, around 90% being singletons. The chain is built from TRBV27 and TRBJ1-6; the match to TRBD1 covers 7 bases. The starting material was peripheral blood, obtained after recovery from COVID-19. The sequence came from a human donor who had recovered from COVID-19. The CDR3 loop is CASNQAGTALRNSPLHF. In DNA form, the CDR3 reads TGTGCCAGCAACCAGGCCGGGACAGCTCTACGGAATTCACCCCTCCACTTT.